The rows below give T cell receptor beta chains drawn from one sample of a study of vaccination and CD4 T cells after COVID-19. A single record per CDR3 protein comes from TCRdb applying MiXCR to the PCR reads. The sample lists approximately 14,000 distinct CDR3 sequences; around 40% were seen once. No antigen has been assigned to these receptors. Sequenced sample: CD4+ T cells from blood, cultured in vitro. The receptors stem from a human donor who had recovered from COVID-19. CDR3s include the opening cysteine and the closing phenylalanine or tryptophan. Each record gives: J gene, D gene, V gene, clone size, CDR3 length, CDR3 protein, CDR3 DNA. The D gene is left open where the match is weak. Expanded clones are given a class, and other clones once, few, many or no size at all.

TRBJ1-1,-,TRBV28,-,14,CASSPGPYGTEAFF,TGTGCCAGCAGTCCGGGCCCCTATGGGACTGAAGCTTTCTTT
TRBJ2-3,TRBD2,TRBV10-3,-,16,CAISSLLAASTDTQYF,TGTGCCATCAGTTCCTTACTAGCGGCAAGCACAGATACGCAGTATTTT
TRBJ1-2,-,TRBV11-2,-,14,CASSLAQVNYGYTF,TGTGCCAGCAGCTTAGCGCAGGTTAACTATGGCTACACCTTC
TRBJ2-1,-,TRBV7-2,-,16,CASSLGLIFSYNEQFF,TGTGCCAGCAGCTTAGGGCTCATATTCTCCTACAATGAGCAGTTCTTC
TRBJ2-3,TRBD2,TRBV20-1,-,15,CSARGAGEYTDTQYF,TGCAGTGCTAGAGGAGCGGGAGAATACACAGATACGCAGTATTTT
TRBJ1-3,-,TRBV19,-,16,CASSTAGRRSGNTIYF,TGTGCCAGTAGTACTGCGGGACGGCGCTCTGGAAACACCATATATTTT
TRBJ2-5,-,TRBV10-1,-,13,CASSATNQETQYF,TGCGCCAGCAGTGCAACCAATCAAGAGACCCAGTACTTC
TRBJ2-7,TRBD2,TRBV20-1,few,15,CSATGGLAGAFEQYF,TGCAGTGCTACAGGTGGACTAGCGGGAGCCTTCGAGCAGTACTTC
TRBJ1-1,-,TRBV20-1,-,13,CRAAGGALAEAFF,TGCAGGGCCGCGGGTGGGGCTCTCGCTGAAGCTTTCTTT
TRBJ1-2,-,TRBV2,-,13,CASSDVDVYGYTF,TGTGCCAGCAGTGACGTCGATGTCTATGGCTACACCTTC
TRBJ1-5,-,TRBV4-1,-,15,CASSQDGRANQPQHF,TGCGCCAGCAGCCAAGACGGGAGGGCTAATCAGCCCCAGCATTTT
TRBJ2-3,-,TRBV6-2/TRBV6-3,-,14,CASSPSGATDTQYF,TGTGCCAGCAGTCCCTCCGGCGCCACAGATACGCAGTATTTT
TRBJ1-2,TRBD1,TRBV11-2,-,15,CASSSPGTERAGYTF,TGTGCCAGCAGCTCCCCCGGGACAGAGCGCGCAGGCTACACCTTC
TRBJ2-7,-,TRBV11-2,few,16,CASSDLLASLSYEQYF,TGTGCCAGCAGCGATCTCCTAGCGAGCTTGTCCTACGAGCAGTACTTC
TRBJ1-2,TRBD1,TRBV10-3,-,14,CAISAPGQMYGYTF,TGTGCCATCAGTGCCCCGGGACAGATGTACGGCTACACCTTC
TRBJ2-5,-,TRBV7-6,-,12,CASSLGVETQYF,TGTGCCAGCAGCTTAGGGGTGGAGACCCAGTACTTC
TRBJ2-2,TRBD1,TRBV11-2,-,16,CASSLVRGHRTGELFF,TGTGCCAGCAGCTTAGTCAGGGGGCATCGAACCGGGGAGCTGTTTTTT
TRBJ2-7,TRBD2,TRBV7-9,-,18,CASSLVAFGAGGSYEQYF,TGTGCCAGCAGCTTAGTGGCTTTTGGAGCGGGAGGCTCCTACGAGCAGTACTTC
TRBJ2-3,TRBD2,TRBV7-6,-,16,CASSLAGTSGVDTQYF,TGTGCCAGCAGCTTAGCCGGGACTAGCGGAGTAGATACGCAGTATTTT
TRBJ1-1,-,TRBV4-3,-,14,CASSQGQGNTEAFF,TGCGCCAGCAGCCAAGGGCAGGGGAACACTGAAGCTTTCTTT
TRBJ1-5,-,TRBV9,-,15,CASSAPLRRRQPQHF,TGTGCCAGCAGCGCCCCCTTGAGGCGGCGGCAGCCCCAGCATTTT
TRBJ2-3,-,TRBV24-1,once,14,CATSDPQYQDTQYF,TGTGCCACCAGTGACCCGCAATACCAAGATACGCAGTATTTT
TRBJ2-2,TRBD2,TRBV28,-,18,CASTPGSRPGGNTGELFF,TGTGCCAGCACCCCAGGGTCCAGGCCGGGAGGGAACACCGGGGAGCTGTTTTTT
TRBJ1-6,-,TRBV2,-,14,CASRENSYNPPLHF,TGTGCCAGCAGGGAAAACTCCTATAATCCACCCCTCCACTTT
TRBJ1-1,-,TRBV18,-,14,CASSLDYDSPEAFF,TGTGCCAGCTCGCTTGACTATGACAGCCCTGAAGCTTTCTTT
TRBJ1-5,-,TRBV28,few,16,CASSLWDEGKNQPQHF,TGTGCCAGCAGTTTATGGGACGAGGGTAAGAATCAGCCCCAGCATTTT
TRBJ2-3,-,TRBV2,-,15,CASSEGGLGGDTQYF,TGTGCCAGCAGTGAAGGGGGCCTAGGGGGAGATACGCAGTATTTT
TRBJ2-3,-,TRBV24-1,-,18,CATSDSTTPDHSTDTQYF,TGTGCCACCAGTGATTCAACGACACCCGACCATAGCACAGATACGCAGTATTTT
TRBJ2-3,-,TRBV7-7,-,17,CASSSTGRAQYRDTQYF,TGTGCCAGCAGCTCTACGGGAAGGGCTCAATATCGAGATACGCAGTATTTT
TRBJ2-1,TRBD2,TRBV7-3,-,14,CASSSAGVRDEQFF,TGTGCCAGCAGTTCAGCGGGAGTGAGAGATGAGCAGTTCTTC
TRBJ2-3,TRBD2,TRBV30,few,14,CAWSGTSGGDTQYF,TGTGCCTGGAGTGGGACTAGCGGTGGGGATACGCAGTATTTT
TRBJ2-5,-,TRBV4-3,-,15,CASSQRGSGEETQYF,TGCGCCAGCAGCCAAAGGGGGTCCGGGGAAGAGACCCAGTACTTC
TRBJ2-7,-,TRBV5-1,few,14,CASSTYSISYEQYF,TGCGCCAGCAGCACATACAGTATCTCCTACGAGCAGTACTTC
TRBJ1-6,-,TRBV7-8,-,13,CASSTPSGSPLHF,TGTGCCAGCAGCACACCGTCTGGATCACCCCTCCACTTT
TRBJ2-5,TRBD1,TRBV29-1,-,16,CSACNSTGWVGETQYF,TGCAGCGCCTGTAATTCGACAGGGTGGGTAGGGGAGACCCAGTACTTC
TRBJ2-2,TRBD2,TRBV2,few,16,CASKSSGGSGAGELFF,TGTGCCAGCAAGTCTAGCGGGGGTTCGGGCGCCGGGGAGCTGTTTTTT
TRBJ1-5,-,TRBV6-1,-,13,CASRRTKEGPQHF,TGTGCCAGCAGAAGGACAAAAGAGGGGCCCCAGCATTTT
TRBJ2-5,TRBD2,TRBV5-4,-,15,CASRKTSGSQETQYF,TGTGCCAGCAGAAAGACTAGCGGATCACAAGAGACCCAGTACTTC
TRBJ1-1,-,TRBV7-9,-,15,CASSWSRDTNTEAFF,TGTGCCAGCAGCTGGTCCCGGGACACGAACACTGAAGCTTTCTTT
TRBJ1-2,-,TRBV5-1,-,15,CASSLVGEPNYGYTF,TGCGCCAGCAGCTTGGTTGGCGAGCCGAACTATGGCTACACCTTC
TRBJ2-1,-,TRBV20-1,once,15,CSARGSPSSYNEQFF,TGCAGTGCTAGGGGGTCGCCGAGCTCCTACAATGAGCAGTTCTTC
TRBJ2-7,-,TRBV5-1,-,14,CASSLDRARNEQYF,TGCGCCAGCAGCTTGGACCGCGCCCGCAACGAGCAGTACTTC
TRBJ1-1,-,TRBV11-2,-,14,CASSLEAGVHEAFF,TGTGCCAGCAGCTTAGAGGCAGGGGTTCATGAAGCTTTCTTT
TRBJ2-2,-,TRBV19,few,14,CASSTPAVTGELFF,TGTGCCAGTAGTACACCGGCTGTTACCGGGGAGCTGTTTTTT
TRBJ2-3,-,TRBV30,-,13,CASPGSSTDTQYF,TGTGCCTCCCCGGGCTCGAGCACAGATACGCAGTATTTT
TRBJ1-5,-,TRBV20-1,-,16,CSASPSGGQINQPQHF,TGCAGTGCTAGCCCCTCTGGTGGACAGATAAATCAGCCCCAGCATTTT
TRBJ1-6,-,TRBV7-2,-,14,CASSLVPNNSPLHF,TGTGCCAGCAGCTTAGTCCCTAATAATTCACCCCTCCACTTT
TRBJ2-3,-,TRBV11-3,-,15,CASSSGGIGTDTQYF,TGTGCCAGCAGCTCCGGTGGTATTGGCACAGATACGCAGTATTTT
TRBJ2-1,-,TRBV19,-,14,CASRLQGSGNEQFF,TGTGCCAGTAGACTGCAGGGATCGGGCAATGAGCAGTTCTTC
TRBJ1-1,TRBD1,TRBV6-1,-,15,CASSPPRGLITEAFF,TGTGCCAGCAGCCCTCCAAGGGGGCTGATCACTGAAGCTTTCTTT
TRBJ2-5,TRBD1,TRBV5-4,-,16,CASSLRDRGRQETQYF,TGTGCCAGCAGCTTGCGGGACAGGGGAAGACAAGAGACCCAGTACTTC
TRBJ1-6,-,TRBV20-1,medium-sized,17,CSARVGIVGSYNSPLHF,TGCAGTGCTAGAGTGGGTATTGTGGGCTCCTATAATTCACCCCTCCACTTT